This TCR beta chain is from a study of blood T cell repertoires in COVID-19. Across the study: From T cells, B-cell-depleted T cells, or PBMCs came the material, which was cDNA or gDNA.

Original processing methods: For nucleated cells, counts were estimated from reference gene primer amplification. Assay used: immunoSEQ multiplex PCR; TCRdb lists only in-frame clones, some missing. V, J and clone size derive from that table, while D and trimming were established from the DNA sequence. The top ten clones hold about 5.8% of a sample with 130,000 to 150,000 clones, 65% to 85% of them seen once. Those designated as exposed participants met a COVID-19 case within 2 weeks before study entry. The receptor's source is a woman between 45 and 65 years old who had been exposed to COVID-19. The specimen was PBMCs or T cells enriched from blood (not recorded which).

The CDR3 is CASSPHLSDRGSYNSPLHF. CDR3 coding DNA: TGTGCCAGCAGCCCCCACCTCAGCGACAGGGGGTCCTATAATTCACCCCTCCACTTT. The V gene is TRBV11-2, the J gene TRBJ1-6, with TRBD1 matching over 9 bases. CDR1 SGHAT and CDR2 FQNNGV come from the germline V gene. The CDR3 runs to 19 residues. V dropped 5 bases and J dropped 1; count of bases not matched to a gene: 12.